What follows is one T cell receptor (beta chain) and its context. Its antigen is not identified. The CDR3 covers 15 residues. J lost 4 bases, V lost 7 bases, and 6 bases had no gene match. Germline V lookup: CDR1 MNHEY, CDR2 SVGAGI. The data derive from a study of cytomegalovirus exposure and HLA in healthy donors. Whole-study results and caveats: A later analysis reportedly found fewer N-insertions in an Asian-associated ancestry cluster than the roughly 680-donor mean. Most subjects' HLA-A and HLA-B alleles were reportedly predicted from TCR beta sequences. Differences between HLA loci emerged in a later analysis of TCR association rates, with DRB1 most and HLA-C fewest.

60 Vbeta and 13 Jbeta primers were used in PCR. The protocol was immunoSEQ multiplex PCR, while the TCRdb copy is restricted to in-frame clones and leaves out a portion. The table includes some 130,000 clones, 66% detected once. This receptor was obtained from a human donor in good health. Specimen: PBMCs. The rearrangement uses TRBV6-5 and TRBJ2-1; 11 nucleotides align to TRBD2. CDR3 bases: TGTGCCAGCACCCCCCTAGCGGGAGGTTACAATGAGCAGTTCTTC. As protein: CASTPLAGGYNEQFF.